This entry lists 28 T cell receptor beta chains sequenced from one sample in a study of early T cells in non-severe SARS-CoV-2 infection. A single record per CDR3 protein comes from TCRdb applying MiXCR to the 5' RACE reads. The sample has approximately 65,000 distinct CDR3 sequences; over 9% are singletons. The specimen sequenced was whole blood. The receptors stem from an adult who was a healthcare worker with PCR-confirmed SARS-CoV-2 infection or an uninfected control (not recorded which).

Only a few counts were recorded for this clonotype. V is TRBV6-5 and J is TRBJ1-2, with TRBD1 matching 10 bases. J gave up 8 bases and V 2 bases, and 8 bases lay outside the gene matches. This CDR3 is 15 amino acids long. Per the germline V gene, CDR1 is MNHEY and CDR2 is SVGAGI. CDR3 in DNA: TGTGCCAGCAGTTACGGGACAGGGGATCAACGGGGCTACACCTTC. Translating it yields CASSYGTGDQRGYTF.

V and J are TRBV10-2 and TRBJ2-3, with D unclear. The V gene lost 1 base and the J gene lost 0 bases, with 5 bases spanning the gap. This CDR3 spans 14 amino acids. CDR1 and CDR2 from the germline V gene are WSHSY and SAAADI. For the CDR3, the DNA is TGCGCCAGCAGTGAGTACCCTAGCACAGATACGCAGTATTTT. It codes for CASSEYPSTDTQYF.

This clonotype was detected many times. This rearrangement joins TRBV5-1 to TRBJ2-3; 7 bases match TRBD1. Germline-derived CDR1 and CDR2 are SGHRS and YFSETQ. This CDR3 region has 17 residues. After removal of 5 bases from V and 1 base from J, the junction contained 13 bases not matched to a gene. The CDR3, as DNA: TGCGCCAGCAGAGCGCTACCCCGACAGGGCGGCACAGATACGCAGTATTTT. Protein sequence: CASRALPRQGGTDTQYF.

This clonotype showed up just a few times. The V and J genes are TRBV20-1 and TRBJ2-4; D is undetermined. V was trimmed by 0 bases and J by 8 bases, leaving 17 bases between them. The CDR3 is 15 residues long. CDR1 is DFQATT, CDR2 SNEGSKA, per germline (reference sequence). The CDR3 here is CSARDLSLSGDIQYF. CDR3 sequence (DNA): TGCAGTGCTAGAGATCTTTCCCTAAGTGGAGACATTCAGTACTTC.

The CDR3 spells CASSHPSGNTEAFF. The CDR3 region has the DNA TGCGCCAGCAGCCACCCTTCGGGAAACACTGAAGCTTTCTTT. This chain connects TRBV5-1 to TRBJ1-1; no definite D call. The germline gives CDR1 SGHRS, CDR2 YFSETQ. Trimming removed 4 bases at V and 2 bases at J, with 12 bases between. The length of the CDR3 is 14 residues.

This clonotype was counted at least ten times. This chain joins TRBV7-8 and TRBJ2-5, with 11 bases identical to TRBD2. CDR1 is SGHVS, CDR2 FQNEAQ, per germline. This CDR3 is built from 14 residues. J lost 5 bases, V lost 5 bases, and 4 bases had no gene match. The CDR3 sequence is CASSAGLAVETQYF. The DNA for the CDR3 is TGTGCCAGCAGCGCGGGACTAGCGGTGGAGACCCAGTACTTC.

The CDR3 DNA sequence: TGTGCCAGTACGGGACAACGGAACACTGAAGCTTTCTTT. This sequence encodes CASTGQRNTEAFF. V gene TRBV2 combines with J gene TRBJ1-1; a weak D match, TRBD1 (6 bases). Germline V gene lookup returns CDR1 SNHLY and CDR2 FYNNEI. Trimming pared 9 bases from V and 1 base from J, leaving 12 bases between. The CDR3 is made up of 13 amino acids. Combining the CDR3 with reference TRBV2 and TRBJ1-1 gives the whole variable domain EPEVTQTPSHQVTQMGQEVILRCVPISNHLYFYWYRQILGQKVEFLVSFYNNEISEKSEIFDDQFSVERPDGSNFTLKIRSTKLEDSAMYFCASTGQRNTEAFFGQGTRLTVV.

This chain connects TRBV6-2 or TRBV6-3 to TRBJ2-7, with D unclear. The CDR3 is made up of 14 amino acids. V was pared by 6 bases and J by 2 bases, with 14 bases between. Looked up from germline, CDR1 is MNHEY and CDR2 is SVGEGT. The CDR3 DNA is TGTGCCAGCAGCCCACTACGGAGAACCTACGAGCAGTACTTC. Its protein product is CASSPLRRTYEQYF.

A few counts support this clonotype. CDR3 loop: CASSPSMTGYEQYF. The CDR3 DNA is TGTGCCAGTAGTCCATCAATGACAGGCTACGAGCAGTACTTC. The chain recombines TRBV19 with TRBJ2-7; possibly TRBD1 for D (6 bases). With 5 bases removed from V and 3 bases from J, the gap between germline ends came to 14 bases. From germline, CDR1 is LNHDA and CDR2 SQIVND (reference sequence). The CDR3 totals 14 residues.

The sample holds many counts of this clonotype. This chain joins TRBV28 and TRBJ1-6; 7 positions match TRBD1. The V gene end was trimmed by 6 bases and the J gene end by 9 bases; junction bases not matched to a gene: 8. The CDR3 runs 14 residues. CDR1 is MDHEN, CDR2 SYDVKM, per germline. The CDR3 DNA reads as TGTGCCAGCAGACAGGGGACGGGGATTTCACCCCTCCACTTT. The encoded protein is CASRQGTGISPLHF.

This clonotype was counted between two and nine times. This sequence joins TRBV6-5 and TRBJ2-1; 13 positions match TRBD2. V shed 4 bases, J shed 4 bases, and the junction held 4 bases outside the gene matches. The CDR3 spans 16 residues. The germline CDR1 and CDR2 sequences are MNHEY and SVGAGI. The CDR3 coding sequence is TGTGCCAGCAGTTCCTTGACTAGCGGGGGGTACAATGAGCAGTTCTTC. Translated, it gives CASSSLTSGGYNEQFF.

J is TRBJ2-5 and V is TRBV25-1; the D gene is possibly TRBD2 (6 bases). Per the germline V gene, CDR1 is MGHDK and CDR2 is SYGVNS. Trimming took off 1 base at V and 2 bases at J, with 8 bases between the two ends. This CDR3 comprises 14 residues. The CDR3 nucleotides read TGTGCCAGCAGTGAATGGGAGGAGCAAGAGACCCAGTACTTC. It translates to CASSEWEEQETQYF. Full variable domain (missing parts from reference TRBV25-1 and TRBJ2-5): EADIYQTPRYLVIGTGKKITLECSQTMGHDKMYWYQQDPGMELHLIHYSYGVNSTEKGDLSSESTVSRIRTEHFPLTLESARPSHTSQYLCASSEWEEQETQYFGPGTRLLVL.

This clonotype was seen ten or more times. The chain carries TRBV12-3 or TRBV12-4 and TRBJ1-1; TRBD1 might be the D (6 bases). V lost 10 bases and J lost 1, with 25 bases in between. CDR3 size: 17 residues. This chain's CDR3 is CATQSRSNRGGNTEAFF. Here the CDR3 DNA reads TGTGCCACCCAGTCACGTAGCAATAGGGGGGGGAACACTGAAGCTTTCTTT.

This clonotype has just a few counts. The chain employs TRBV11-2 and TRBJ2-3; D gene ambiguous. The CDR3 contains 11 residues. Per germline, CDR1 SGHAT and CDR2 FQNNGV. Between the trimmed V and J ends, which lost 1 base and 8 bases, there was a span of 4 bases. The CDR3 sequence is CASSLGGTQYF. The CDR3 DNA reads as TGTGCCAGCAGCTTAGGCGGTACGCAGTATTTT. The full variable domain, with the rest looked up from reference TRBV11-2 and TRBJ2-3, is EAGVAQSPRYKIIEKRQSVAFWCNPISGHATLYWYQQILGQGPKLLIQFQNNGVVDDSQLPKDRFSAERLKGVDSTLKIQPAKLEDSAVYLCASSLGGTQYFGPGTRLTVL.

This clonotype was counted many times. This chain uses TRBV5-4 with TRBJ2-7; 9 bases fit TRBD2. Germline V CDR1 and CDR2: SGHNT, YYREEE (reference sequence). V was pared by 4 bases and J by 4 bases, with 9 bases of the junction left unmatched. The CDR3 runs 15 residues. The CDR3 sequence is CASSRGASGVYEQYF. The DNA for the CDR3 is TGTGCCAGCAGCCGAGGGGCTAGCGGGGTGTACGAGCAGTACTTC.

The CDR3 reads CASSLAGSSYEQYF. In nucleotides, the CDR3 is TGCGCCAGCAGCTTAGCGGGGAGCTCCTACGAGCAGTACTTC. The chain employs TRBV5-1 and TRBJ2-7; 7 nucleotides line up with TRBD2. Per germline, CDR1 SGHRS and CDR2 YFSETQ. The CDR3 extends over 14 amino acids. With 2 bases clipped from V and 0 bases from J, the junction kept 2 bases outside the gene matches.

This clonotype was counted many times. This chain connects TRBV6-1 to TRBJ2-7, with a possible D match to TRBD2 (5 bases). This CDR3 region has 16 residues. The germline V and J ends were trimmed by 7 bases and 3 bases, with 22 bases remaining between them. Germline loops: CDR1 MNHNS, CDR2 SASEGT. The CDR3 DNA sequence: TGTGCCAGCACCATGTACCCGGACCTCGGAGGCTACGAGCAGTACTTC. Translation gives CASTMYPDLGGYEQYF.

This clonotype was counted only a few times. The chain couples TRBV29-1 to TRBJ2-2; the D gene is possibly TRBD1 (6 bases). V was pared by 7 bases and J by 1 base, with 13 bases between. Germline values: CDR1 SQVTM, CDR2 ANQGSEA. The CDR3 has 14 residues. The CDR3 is CSAGDTGNTGELFF. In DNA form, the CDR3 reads TGCAGCGCCGGGGACACTGGGAACACCGGGGAGCTGTTTTTT.

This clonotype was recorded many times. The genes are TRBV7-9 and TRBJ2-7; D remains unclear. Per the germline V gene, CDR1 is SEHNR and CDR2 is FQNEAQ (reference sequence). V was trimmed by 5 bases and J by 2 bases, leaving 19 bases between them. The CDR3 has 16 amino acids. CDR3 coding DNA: TGTGCCAGCAGCCCTAAACTTGGCCCAGTTGCCTACGAGCAGTACTTC. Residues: CASSPKLGPVAYEQYF.

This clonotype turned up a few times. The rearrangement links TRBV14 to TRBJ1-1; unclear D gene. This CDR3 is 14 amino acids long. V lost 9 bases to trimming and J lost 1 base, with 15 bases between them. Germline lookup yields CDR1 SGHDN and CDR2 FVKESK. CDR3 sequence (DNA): TGTGCCAGTAACGTATTAGGAGGGAACACTGAAGCTTTCTTT. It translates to CASNVLGGNTEAFF.

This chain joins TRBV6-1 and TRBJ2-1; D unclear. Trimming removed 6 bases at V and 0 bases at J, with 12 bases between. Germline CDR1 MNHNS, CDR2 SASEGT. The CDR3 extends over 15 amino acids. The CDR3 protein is CASRPTPSSYNEQFF. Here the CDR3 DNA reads TGTGCCAGCAGGCCGACTCCGAGCTCCTACAATGAGCAGTTCTTC.

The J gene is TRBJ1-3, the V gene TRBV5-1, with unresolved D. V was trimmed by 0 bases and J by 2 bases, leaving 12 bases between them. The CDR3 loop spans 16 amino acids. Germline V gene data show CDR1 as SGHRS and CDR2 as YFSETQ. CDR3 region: CASSLVGLVAGNTIYF. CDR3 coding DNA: TGCGCCAGCAGCTTGGTAGGCCTCGTGGCTGGAAACACCATATATTTT.

The CDR3 DNA is TGCAGCGTTGAAGATCAGGGACTAGGAGATGAGCAGTTCTTC. It yields the protein CSVEDQGLGDEQFF. The chain links TRBV29-1 to TRBJ2-1; 8 nucleotides line up with TRBD2. The V and J ends lost 0 bases and 8 bases, in that order; junction bases with no gene match: 6. The CDR3 length is 14 residues. Per germline, CDR1 SQVTM and CDR2 ANQGSEA.

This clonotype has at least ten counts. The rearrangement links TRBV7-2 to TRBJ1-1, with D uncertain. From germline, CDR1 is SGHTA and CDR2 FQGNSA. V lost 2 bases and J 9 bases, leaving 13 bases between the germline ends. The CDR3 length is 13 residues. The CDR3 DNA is TGTGCCAGCAGCTTAAATCTACAGATAAAAGCTTTCTTT. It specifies CASSLNLQIKAFF.

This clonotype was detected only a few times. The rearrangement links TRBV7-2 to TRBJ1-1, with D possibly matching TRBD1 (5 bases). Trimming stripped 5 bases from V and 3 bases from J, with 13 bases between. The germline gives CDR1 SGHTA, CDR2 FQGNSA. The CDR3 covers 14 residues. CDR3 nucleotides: TGTGCCAGCAGCACAATGATCAGGGACACTGAAGCTTTCTTT. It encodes CASSTMIRDTEAFF.

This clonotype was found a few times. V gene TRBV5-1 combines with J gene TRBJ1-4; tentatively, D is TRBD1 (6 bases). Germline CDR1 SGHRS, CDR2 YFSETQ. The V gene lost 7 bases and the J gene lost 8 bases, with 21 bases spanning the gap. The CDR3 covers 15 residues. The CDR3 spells CASRTQGMLFEKLFF. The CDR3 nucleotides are TGCGCCAGCCGGACCCAGGGGATGTTGTTCGAAAAACTGTTTTTT.

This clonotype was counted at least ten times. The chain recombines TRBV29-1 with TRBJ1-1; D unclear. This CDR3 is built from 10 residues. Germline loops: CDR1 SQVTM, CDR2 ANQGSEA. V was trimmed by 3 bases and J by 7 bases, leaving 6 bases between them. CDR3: CSVEYGEAFF. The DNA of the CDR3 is TGCAGCGTTGAGTATGGTGAAGCTTTCTTT.

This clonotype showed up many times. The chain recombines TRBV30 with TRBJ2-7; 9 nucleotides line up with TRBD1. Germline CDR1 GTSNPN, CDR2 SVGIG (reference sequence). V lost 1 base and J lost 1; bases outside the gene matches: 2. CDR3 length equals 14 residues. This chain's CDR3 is CAWSAGTGSYEQYF. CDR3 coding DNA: TGTGCCTGGAGTGCAGGGACAGGGTCCTACGAGCAGTACTTC.